This T cell receptor beta chain was captured in a study of kidney transplant recipient with SARS-CoV-2 infection. The CDR3 contains 14 residues. CDR1 and CDR2 (germline): MNHEY, SVGAGI. This clonotype was counted ten times or more. MiXCR, run by TCRdb on the reads, gives a single entry per CDR3 protein. The table lists roughly 230,000 distinct CDR3 sequences, around 30% of them singletons, with less than 8.5% in the top ten. The chain is built from TRBV6-5 and TRBJ2-7, with TRBD1 as a possible D gene (6 bases). The J call may be in error: the DNA end matches TRBJ2-5 better. Sample: a blood sample, taken at baseline and around day 120 from a kidney transplant recipient. The receptor's source is a male patient aged 30 to 40 who had COVID-19 and was a kidney transplant recipient. Some of the T cells may derive from the graft donor. The CDR3 coding sequence is TGTGCCAGCAGCCTGACAGGTCCCCGGGGGACCCAGTACTTC. This sequence encodes CASSLTGPRGTQYF.